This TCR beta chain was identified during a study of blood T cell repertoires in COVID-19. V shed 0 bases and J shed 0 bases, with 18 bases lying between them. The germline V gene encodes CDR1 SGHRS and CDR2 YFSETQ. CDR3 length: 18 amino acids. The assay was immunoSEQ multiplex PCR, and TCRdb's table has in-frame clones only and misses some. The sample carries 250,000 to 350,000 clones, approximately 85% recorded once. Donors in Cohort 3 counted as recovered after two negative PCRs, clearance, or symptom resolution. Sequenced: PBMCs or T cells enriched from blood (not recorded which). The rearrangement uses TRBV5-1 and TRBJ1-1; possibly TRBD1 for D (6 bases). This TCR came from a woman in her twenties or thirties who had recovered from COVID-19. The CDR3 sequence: CASSLGAGALLMNTEAFF. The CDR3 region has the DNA TGCGCCAGCAGCTTGGGGGCGGGGGCACTTTTAATGAACACTGAAGCTTTCTTT.